This T cell receptor (delta chain) came from a study of Vδ1+ human thymocytes. The study's findings and limits: In the thymus, TRG and TRD repertoires looked highly polyclonal with Gaussian CDR3 lengths.

A few counts support this clone. Antigen specificity is unknown. This may stem from a read error, because a much larger clone lies one nucleotide away. At the DNA level, this CDR3 is encoded by other sequences in the same sample as well. Sequences come from RNA converted to cDNA by reverse transcription. Pooled V-gene forward primers with one constant-region reverse primer generated the CDR3 amplicons by multiplex PCR. TCRdb repeated clone calling on the multiplex PCR reads with CATT. The sample yields some 54,000 delta-chain clones, less than 20% seen once. Germline assignment: CDR1 GEAIGNYY and CDR2 EKD. V trimming: 7 bases; J trimming: 4 bases; junction bases outside the gene matches: 7. This CDR3 has 14 amino acids.

The material sequenced was Vdelta1+ gamma-delta thymocytes from the thymus. As to subset: FACS-sorted CD3+ TCRalphabeta- TCRVdelta1+ TCRVdelta2- thymocytes. This sequence originates from a boy in the first two years of life who had congenital heart surgery. This sequence joins TRDV2 and TRDJ1, with 11 bases fitting TRDD3. CDR3 sequence: CACHTTGGYDKLIF. Written as DNA, the CDR3 is TGTGCCTGCCATACAACTGGGGGATACGATAAACTCATCTTT.